One and the same sample provided the 18 T cell receptor beta chains below, sequenced in a study of cytomegalovirus exposure and HLA in healthy donors. PCR primers comprised 60 Vbeta and 13 Jbeta primers. The method was immunoSEQ multiplex PCR; TCRdb's version includes in-frame clones alone and lacks a portion of them. The sample lists around 130,000 clones, 75% to 90% occurring once. Source material: PBMCs. Source of these receptors: a man under 40 in good health and CMV-seronegative.

This clone was recorded once. This sequence joins TRBV6-5 and TRBJ2-7, with 7 positions matching TRBD1. With 2 bases clipped from V and 4 bases from J, the junction kept 8 bases outside the gene matches. The CDR3 sequence is 15 residues long. Germline V CDR1 and CDR2: MNHEY, SVGAGI. The DNA of the CDR3 is TGTGCCAGCAGTTACAGTGGGACAGTGGCTTACGAGCAGTACTTC. Translating it yields CASSYSGTVAYEQYF.

The chain employs TRBV28 and TRBJ2-3, with D perhaps TRBD1 (5 bases). This CDR3 has 14 residues. CDR1 and CDR2 from the germline V gene are MDHEN and SYDVKM. V was trimmed by 3 bases and J by 2 bases, leaving 9 bases between them. The CDR3: CASSFTGFTDTQYF. CDR3 in DNA: TGTGCCAGCAGTTTTACAGGCTTCACAGATACGCAGTATTTT.

This clone was recorded a few times. V is TRBV6-5 and J is TRBJ2-7, with TRBD1 identical over 9 bases. Germline lookup yields CDR1 MNHEY and CDR2 SVGAGI. CDR3 length equals 13 residues. Unmatched junction bases numbered 4, after V lost 5 bases and J lost 5 bases. This CDR3 is CASSPDRGHEQYF. The CDR3 DNA is TGTGCCAGCAGTCCGGACAGGGGCCACGAGCAGTACTTC.

The chain couples TRBV19 to TRBJ1-3, with a weak D call TRBD1 (5 bases). This CDR3 is built from 13 residues. V shed 5 bases and J shed 0 bases, with 5 bases lying between them. Germline loops: CDR1 LNHDA, CDR2 SQIVND (reference sequence). This CDR3 is CASSGASGNTIYF. CDR3 nucleotides: TGTGCCAGTAGTGGGGCCTCTGGAAACACCATATATTTT.

J is TRBJ2-7 and V is TRBV19; D is possibly TRBD2 (6 bases). CDR1 LNHDA and CDR2 SQIVND come from the germline V gene (reference sequence). The ends were cut back, 4 bases at V and 0 bases at J, with 13 bases in the middle. The CDR3 is 15 amino acids. CDR3 amino acids: CASSTRSGSSYEQYF. The CDR3 DNA sequence: TGTGCCAGTAGTACCCGTAGCGGAAGCTCCTACGAGCAGTACTTC.

The rearrangement links TRBV7-6 to TRBJ2-1, with 8 bases fitting TRBD2. V lost 2 bases to trimming and J lost 7 bases; unmatched junction nucleotides: 10. Per the germline V gene, CDR1 is SGHVS and CDR2 is FNYEAQ. The CDR3 length is 16 residues. In DNA, the CDR3 is TGTGCCAGCAGCTTATCCCCCAGCGGGAGTAGGAATGAGCAGTTCTTC. This encodes CASSLSPSGSRNEQFF.

V gene TRBV29-1 combines with J gene TRBJ2-2; D unresolved. Looked up from germline, CDR1 is SQVTM and CDR2 is ANQGSEA. Trimming pared 6 bases from V and 1 base from J, leaving 9 bases between. The length of the CDR3 is 13 residues. The CDR3 here is CSVTDGNTGELFF. Here the CDR3 DNA reads TGCAGCGTGACTGACGGGAACACCGGGGAGCTGTTTTTT.

The chain has TRBV7-9 and TRBJ2-1, with 8 positions matching TRBD1. J gave up 4 bases and V 5 bases, and 10 bases lay outside the gene matches. CDR3 length equals 16 residues. Germline loops: CDR1 SEHNR, CDR2 FQNEAQ (reference sequence). CDR3 region: CASSDTGQGTYNEQFF. The CDR3 DNA sequence: TGTGCCAGCAGCGATACCGGACAGGGTACTTACAATGAGCAGTTCTTC.

This chain's CDR3 is CASSLGSGREPQHF. In nucleotides, the CDR3 is TGTGCCAGCAGCTTAGGTAGCGGGCGGGAGCCCCAGCATTTT. This chain connects TRBV7-2 to TRBJ1-5, with D unresolved. The CDR3 is made up of 14 amino acids. Deletions cut 1 base from V and 8 bases from J, with 12 bases between. Germline lookup yields CDR1 SGHTA and CDR2 FQGNSA.

V and J are TRBV19 and TRBJ2-2; D uncertain. The V end was cut by 3 bases, the J end by 4 bases, with 12 bases between. Per germline, CDR1 LNHDA and CDR2 SQIVND (reference sequence). The CDR3 totals 15 residues. The CDR3 sequence: CASSIGQVRTGELFF. In nucleotides, the CDR3 is TGTGCCAGTAGTATTGGGCAGGTCCGCACCGGGGAGCTGTTTTTT.

The gene calls are TRBV29-1 and TRBJ1-1; unclear D gene. The ends were cut back, 3 bases at V and 3 bases at J, with 11 bases in the middle. Germline lookup yields CDR1 SQVTM and CDR2 ANQGSEA. The CDR3 spans 13 residues. CDR3 loop: CSVDVDTHTEAFF. The CDR3 bases are TGCAGCGTTGATGTAGACACCCACACTGAAGCTTTCTTT. Together with reference TRBV29-1 and TRBJ1-1, the CDR3 gives the full variable domain: SAVISQKPSRDICQRGTSLTIQCQVDSQVTMMFWYRQQPGQSLTLIATANQGSEATYESGFVIDKFPISRPNLTFSTLTVSNMSPEDSSIYLCSVDVDTHTEAFFGQGTRLTVV.

The table lists this clone with a count of one. In nucleotides, the CDR3 is TGTGCCAGCAGCCCGGGACTAGCCTACAATGAGCAGTTCTTC. It codes for CASSPGLAYNEQFF. J is TRBJ2-1 and V is TRBV27; 8 nucleotides line up with TRBD2. J was trimmed by 2 bases and V by 6 bases; bases with no gene match: 3. The CDR3 is 14 amino acids. Germline V gives CDR1 MNHEY, CDR2 SMNVEV (reference sequence).

CDR3 sequence: CSARWPDTQYF. CDR3 DNA: TGCAGTGCTAGATGGCCAGATACGCAGTATTTT. The chain has TRBV20-1 and TRBJ2-3, with unresolved D. V shed 2 bases and J shed 4 bases, with 4 bases lying between them. From germline, CDR1 is DFQATT and CDR2 SNEGSKA (reference sequence). This CDR3 has 11 residues.

This clone was counted once. This chain links TRBV28 with TRBJ2-3; D is possibly TRBD2 (6 bases). The V gene's germline CDR1 is MDHEN and CDR2 SYDVKM. The germline V and J ends were trimmed by 4 bases and 4 bases, with 12 bases remaining between them. CDR3 length: 14 residues. CDR3 sequence: CASSSTREPDTQYF. In nucleotides, the CDR3 is TGTGCCAGCAGTTCGACTAGAGAGCCAGATACGCAGTATTTT.

The genes are TRBV7-9 and TRBJ1-2; TRBD1 is a possible D gene (5 bases). Trimming shortened V by 6 bases and J by 7 bases, and 21 bases separated the two germline ends. The germline gives CDR1 SEHNR, CDR2 FQNEAQ (reference sequence). The CDR3 is made up of 15 amino acids. The CDR3 coding sequence is TGTGCCAGCAGTTTTGGCCAGGGTCCCGGGGGTGGCTACACCTTC. Its protein is CASSFGQGPGGGYTF.

V and J are TRBV19 and TRBJ2-2; D might be TRBD2 (6 bases). Trimming removed 2 bases from V and 4 bases from J, with 8 bases in between. Germline lookup yields CDR1 LNHDA and CDR2 SQIVND (reference sequence). This CDR3 region has 14 residues. The CDR3 DNA sequence: TGTGCCAGTAGTATAACAGCGGGCACCGGGGAGCTGTTTTTT. It codes for CASSITAGTGELFF.

The chain links TRBV29-1 to TRBJ2-7, with D possibly TRBD2 on 6 matching bases. The CDR3 contains 15 residues. Germline loops: CDR1 SQVTM, CDR2 ANQGSEA. V lost 6 bases and J 0 bases, leaving 18 bases between the germline ends. The CDR3 loop reads CSVIRRETDSYEQYF. For the CDR3, the DNA is TGCAGCGTCATTAGGAGGGAGACAGACTCCTACGAGCAGTACTTC.

V gene TRBV5-1 combines with J gene TRBJ1-2; tentative D call: TRBD1 (5 bases). Looked up from germline, CDR1 is SGHRS and CDR2 is YFSETQ. CDR3 size: 14 residues. Trimming cost V 0 bases and J 6 bases, with 12 bases left between them. Written as DNA, the CDR3 is TGCGCCAGCAGCTTGGTGTTCGGCAGGGATGGCTACACCTTC. Its translation is CASSLVFGRDGYTF.